This T cell receptor (beta chain) comes out of a study of naive and memory T cell subsets. Germline V CDR1 and CDR2: SNHLY, FYNNEI. The CDR3 has 15 residues. V lost 6 bases and J lost 6, with 18 bases in between. Findings and limits, study-wide: TCR counts from RNA may reflect activation-linked expression changes. Each distinct alpha or beta sequence counts as one clonotype.

An equimolar mix of two oligonucleotides served as the beta constant-region primer for TRBC1 and TRBC2. The ligated cDNA underwent four PCR rounds using SP2 and nested alpha and beta constant-region primers. In TCRdb, the UMI-ligation and nested PCR reads were re-called with MiXCR into one record per CDR3 protein. This sample has more than 100,000 distinct CDR3 sequences, with around 35% found just once. For this clonotype: Its target is not known.

After the first PCR, alpha and beta chain libraries were processed separately. Four subsets defined by CD45RA and CD27 were sorted after CD3, CD4, CD8 and live/dead staining. The chain joins TRBV2 to TRBJ1-5; D is unresolved. The sequence came from a human donor in good health. Sequencing used central memory CD4+ T cells from blood. This chain's CDR3 is CASSVGPPRIQPQHF. As DNA, the CDR3 is TGTGCCAGCAGCGTCGGACCCCCCAGAATTCAGCCCCAGCATTTT.